The T cell receptor beta chain under discussion was sequenced for a study of T cells expressing NK-cell markers. Study summary: From sorted CD3+CD56+NKG2C+, CD3+CD56+NKG2C- and CD3+CD56-NKG2C+ T cells came the TCR beta repertoires. The study, taken as a whole, reports: It remained uncertain whether the expanded NKG2C+ T cell clones were specific for HCMV antigens.

Concerning this clonotype: The antigen is not known.

Germline V gives CDR1 SGDLS, CDR2 YYNGEE. The CDR3 is 16 residues long. TCRdb reworked the 5' RACE reads into one entry per CDR3 protein, no DNA. Its clone listing holds 300,000 or so distinct CDR3 sequences. The clonotype was recovered from a woman between 18 and 70 years old in good health. The chain is built from TRBV9 and TRBJ1-2; TCRdb names TRBD1, which stays unverified in the absence of DNA. The sequenced sample consisted of blood T cells: a sorted CD56 or NKG2C T cell subset, CD4+ or CD8+ T cells, or bulk PBMC T cells (not recorded which). This CDR3 is CASSAGQGRANYGYTF.